Shown below are 8 T cell receptor beta chains from a single sample sequenced in a study of shared T cell receptors in the human thymus. Repertoires were generated with immunoSEQ multiplex PCR, while TCRdb's copy carries only in-frame clones and drops some. Among approximately 400,000 clones, around 93% were seen once, and the ten largest hold 0.015% to 0.025%. Sequenced: thymocytes. The receptors were sampled from a human donor.

The chain uses TRBV6-5 and TRBJ1-2; 8 nucleotides agree with TRBD1. V lost 0 bases, J lost 8 bases, and 5 bases stayed unmatched. The CDR3 is 14 residues long. Per the germline V gene, CDR1 is MNHEY and CDR2 is SVGAGI. The CDR3 sequence: CASSYSTGGRGYTF. The CDR3 DNA sequence: TGTGCCAGCAGTTACTCCACAGGGGGGAGAGGCTACACCTTC.

This clone was observed a handful of times. This chain joins TRBV10-1 and TRBJ2-4; perhaps D is TRBD1 or TRBD2 (5 bases each). Deletions cut 0 bases from V and 1 base from J, with 13 bases between. CDR3 length equals 17 residues. The germline CDR1 and CDR2 sequences are WNHNN and SYGVQD (reference sequence). The chain's CDR3 is CASSESEDNGAKNIQYF. The CDR3 bases are TGCGCCAGCAGTGAGTCGGAGGACAACGGGGCCAAAAACATTCAGTACTTC.

The sample holds one count of this clone. The rearrangement joins TRBV6-5 to TRBJ1-3; tentative D call: TRBD1 (5 bases). Germline assignment: CDR1 MNHEY and CDR2 SVGAGI. Trimming shortened V by 0 bases and J by 0 bases, and 9 bases separated the two germline ends. This CDR3 contains 16 residues. Here the CDR3 reads CASSYSGGFSGNTIYF. The CDR3, as DNA: TGTGCCAGCAGTTACTCTGGGGGGTTCTCTGGAAACACCATATATTTT.

This clone was observed a single time. This rearrangement joins TRBV2 to TRBJ2-1, with 11 positions matching TRBD2. Germline trimming cut 5 bases from V and 1 base from J; bases unmatched to any gene: 4. Germline assignment: CDR1 SNHLY and CDR2 FYNNEI. The CDR3 sequence is 16 residues long. CDR3 residues: CASSSLAGGSYNEQFF. The CDR3 nucleotides read TGTGCCAGCAGTAGCCTAGCGGGAGGTTCCTACAATGAGCAGTTCTTC.

The chain carries TRBV9 and TRBJ2-5, with 10 bases that match TRBD2. The CDR3 is 16 amino acids. V dropped 3 bases and J dropped 4; count of bases not matched to a gene: 9. Germline V CDR1 and CDR2: SGDLS, YYNGEE. CDR3: CASSAKGLAVRETQYF. For the CDR3, the DNA is TGTGCCAGCAGCGCCAAAGGACTAGCGGTGAGAGAGACCCAGTACTTC.

J is TRBJ2-3 and V is TRBV7-9, with D uncertain. V was pared by 1 base and J by 3 bases, with 11 bases between. The germline gives CDR1 SEHNR, CDR2 FQNEAQ (reference sequence). There are 15 residues in the CDR3. The CDR3: CASSLENAETDTQYF. The DNA of the CDR3 is TGTGCCAGCAGCTTAGAGAACGCGGAGACAGATACGCAGTATTTT.

The chain carries TRBV5-6 and TRBJ2-7; a possible D gene is TRBD1 (5 bases). The CDR3 sequence is 11 residues long. V was cut by 2 bases and J by 6 bases, with 6 bases left in between. Germline assignment: CDR1 SGHDT and CDR2 YYEEEE. CDR3 DNA: TGTGCCAGCAGCTTCCAGGGCGAGCAGTACTTC. It specifies CASSFQGEQYF.

The chain carries TRBV7-8 and TRBJ2-5, with a tentative D call TRBD1 (6 bases). This CDR3 has 14 amino acids. In germline, CDR1 is SGHVS, CDR2 FQNEAQ. Trimming removed 5 bases at V and 2 bases at J, with 12 bases between. CDR3 in DNA: TGTGCCAGCAGCCTCGGTGACAGGCAAGAGACCCAGTACTTC. Translating it yields CASSLGDRQETQYF.